This T cell receptor (beta chain) came from a study of cytomegalovirus exposure and HLA in healthy donors. Study-wide results and limits: Other equally common chains were less clonally expanded than HLA-associated TCR beta chains, a later analysis showed. Investigators reported 164 TCR beta chains as tied to cytomegalovirus. CMV antigen specificity of a few CMV-associated chains was confirmed in vitro. Researchers reported in a later analysis that common viral pathogens appeared linked to several top clusters.

The PCR ran on 60 Vbeta and 13 Jbeta primers. Sequencing used immunoSEQ multiplex PCR; TCRdb keeps in-frame clones, though not all of them. The repertoire holds approximately 150,000 clones, with 78% as singletons. This CDR3 comprises 14 residues. V lost 5 bases and J 1 base, leaving 11 bases between the germline ends. The germline CDR1 and CDR2 sequences are LNHDA and SQIVND (reference sequence). Details on this clone: Its antigen is currently unknown.

The clonotype originates from a woman aged 40 to 50 in good health and CMV-seropositive. The sequencing sample was made of PBMCs. The chain employs TRBV19 and TRBJ1-1, with D uncertain. CDR3 coding DNA: TGTGCCAGTAGTCTAAGCCGAGCGAACACTGAAGCTTTCTTT. Translating it yields CASSLSRANTEAFF.